This T cell receptor beta chain was sequenced in a study of T cell changes during pregnancy in multiple sclerosis. Losses at the gene ends were 2 bases for V and 4 bases for J; bases not matched to a gene: 4. CDR1 MNHEY and CDR2 SVGAGI come from the germline V gene. The CDR3 spans 14 residues. Using immunoSEQ multiplex PCR, the repertoire was profiled, and TCRdb retains in-frame clones only, with some absent. The repertoire holds nearly 110,000 clones, with about 89% as singletons. This clonotype originated in a female donor with multiple sclerosis, enrolled in a pregnancy study. The V gene is TRBV6-5, the J gene TRBJ2-5; 7 bases agree with TRBD1. Specimen: peripheral blood, collected before pregnancy. The DNA for the CDR3 is TGTGCCAGCAGTTACAGAAGGGGGCGAGAGACCCAGTACTTC. This codes for CASSYRRGRETQYF.